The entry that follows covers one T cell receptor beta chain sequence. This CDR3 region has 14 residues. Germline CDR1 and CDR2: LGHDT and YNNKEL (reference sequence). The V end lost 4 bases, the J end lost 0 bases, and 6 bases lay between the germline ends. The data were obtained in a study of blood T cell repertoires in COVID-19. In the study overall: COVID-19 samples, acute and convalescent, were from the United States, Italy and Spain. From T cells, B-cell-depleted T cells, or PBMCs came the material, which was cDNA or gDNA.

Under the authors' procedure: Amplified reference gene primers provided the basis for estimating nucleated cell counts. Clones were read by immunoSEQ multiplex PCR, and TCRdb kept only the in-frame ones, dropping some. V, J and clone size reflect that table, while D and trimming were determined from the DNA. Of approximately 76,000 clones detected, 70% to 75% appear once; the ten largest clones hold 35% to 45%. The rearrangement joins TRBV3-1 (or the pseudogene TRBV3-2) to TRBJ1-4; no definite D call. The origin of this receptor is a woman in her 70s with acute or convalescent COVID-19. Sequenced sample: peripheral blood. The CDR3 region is CASSLSTTNEKLFF. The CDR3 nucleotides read TGTGCCAGCAGCCTATCTACAACTAATGAAAAACTGTTTTTT.